This TCR beta chain was obtained from a study of blood T cell repertoires in COVID-19. Study as a whole: T cells, B-cell-depleted T cells, or PBMCs provided the cDNA or gDNA that served as material.

Original processing notes: Reference gene primers were amplified, and this amplification served to estimate nucleated cell counts. Assay: immunoSEQ multiplex PCR; the TCRdb copy retains only in-frame clones and omits some. The V and J calls and the clone size are those of that table, but D and trimming were determined from the DNA. The data show about 69,000 clones, with 80% to 85% seen just once and 9% to 10% held by the top ten. V lost 4 bases and J lost 4; bases outside the gene matches: 5. Germline V lookup: CDR1 LGHDT, CDR2 YNNKEL (reference sequence). The CDR3 is made up of 14 amino acids. The genes are TRBV3-1 (or the pseudogene TRBV3-2) and TRBJ1-2; 8 positions agree with TRBD1. Source material: peripheral blood. The sequence was obtained from a woman aged 80 or over with acute or convalescent COVID-19. The CDR3 loop reads CASSLRQGSYGYTF. The CDR3 DNA follows: TGTGCCAGCAGCCTACGACAGGGGAGCTATGGCTACACCTTC.